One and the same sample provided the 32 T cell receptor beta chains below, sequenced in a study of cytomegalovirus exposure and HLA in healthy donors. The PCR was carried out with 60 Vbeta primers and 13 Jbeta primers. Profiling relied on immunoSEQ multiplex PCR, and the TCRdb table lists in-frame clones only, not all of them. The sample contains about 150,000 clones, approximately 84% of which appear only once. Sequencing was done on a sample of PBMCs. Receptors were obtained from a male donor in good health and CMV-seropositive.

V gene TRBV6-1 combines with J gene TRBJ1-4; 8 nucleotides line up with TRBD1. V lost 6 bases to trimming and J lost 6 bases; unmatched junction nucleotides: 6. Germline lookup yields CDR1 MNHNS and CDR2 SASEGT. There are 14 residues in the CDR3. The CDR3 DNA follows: TGTGCCAGCAGGGTACAGGGGGGGTATGAAAAACTGTTTTTT. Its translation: CASRVQGGYEKLFF.

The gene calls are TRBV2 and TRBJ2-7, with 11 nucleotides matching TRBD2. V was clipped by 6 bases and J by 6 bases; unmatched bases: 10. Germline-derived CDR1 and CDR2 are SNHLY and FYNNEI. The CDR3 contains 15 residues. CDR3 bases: TGTGCCAGCAGCGCCTTACTAGCGGGAGCGGCCGAGCAGTACTTC. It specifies CASSALLAGAAEQYF.

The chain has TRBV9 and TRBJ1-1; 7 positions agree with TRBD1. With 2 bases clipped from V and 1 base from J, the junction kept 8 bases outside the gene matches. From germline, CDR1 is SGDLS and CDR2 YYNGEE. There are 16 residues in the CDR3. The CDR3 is CASSVFDRAGNTEAFF. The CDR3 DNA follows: TGTGCCAGCAGCGTCTTTGACAGGGCGGGGAACACTGAAGCTTTCTTT.

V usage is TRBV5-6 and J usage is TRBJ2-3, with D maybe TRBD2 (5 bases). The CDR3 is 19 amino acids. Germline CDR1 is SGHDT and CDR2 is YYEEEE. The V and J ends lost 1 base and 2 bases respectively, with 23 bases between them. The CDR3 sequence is CASSLRVSALPRATDTQYF. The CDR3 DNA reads TGTGCCAGCAGCTTGAGGGTTAGCGCGCTGCCTCGTGCCACAGATACGCAGTATTTT.

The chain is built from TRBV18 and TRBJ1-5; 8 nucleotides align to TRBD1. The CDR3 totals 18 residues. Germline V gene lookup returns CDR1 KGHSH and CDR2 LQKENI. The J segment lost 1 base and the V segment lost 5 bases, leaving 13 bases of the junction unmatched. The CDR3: CASSSLAGQGYSNQPQHF. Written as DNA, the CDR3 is TGTGCCAGCTCATCCCTTGCCGGACAGGGCTACAGCAATCAGCCCCAGCATTTT.

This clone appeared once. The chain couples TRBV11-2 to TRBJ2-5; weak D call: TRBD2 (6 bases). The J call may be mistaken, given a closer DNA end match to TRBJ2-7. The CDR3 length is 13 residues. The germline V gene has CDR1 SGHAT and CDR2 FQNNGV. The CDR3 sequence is CASSVQRVYEQYF. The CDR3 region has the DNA TGTGCCAGCAGCGTACAGCGGGTCTACGAGCAGTACTTC.

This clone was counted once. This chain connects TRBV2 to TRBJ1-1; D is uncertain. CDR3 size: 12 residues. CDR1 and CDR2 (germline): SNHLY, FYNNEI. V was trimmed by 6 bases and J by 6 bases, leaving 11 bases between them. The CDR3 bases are TGTGCCAGCAGGTCCCAGGTACCTGAAGCTTTCTTT. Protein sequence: CASRSQVPEAFF.

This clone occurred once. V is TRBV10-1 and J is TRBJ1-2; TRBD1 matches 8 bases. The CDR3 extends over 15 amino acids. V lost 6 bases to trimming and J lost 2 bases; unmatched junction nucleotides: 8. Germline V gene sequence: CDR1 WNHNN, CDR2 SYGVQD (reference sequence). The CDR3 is CASRPGQGGNYGYTF. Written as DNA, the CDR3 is TGCGCCAGCAGACCCGGACAGGGAGGAAACTATGGCTACACCTTC.

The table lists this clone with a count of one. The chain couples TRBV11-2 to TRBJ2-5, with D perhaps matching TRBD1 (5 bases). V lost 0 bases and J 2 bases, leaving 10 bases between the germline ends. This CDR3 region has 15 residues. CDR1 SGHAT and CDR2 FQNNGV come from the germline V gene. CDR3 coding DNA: TGTGCCAGCAGCTTAGATTGGGGCCCACAAGAGACCCAGTACTTC. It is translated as CASSLDWGPQETQYF.

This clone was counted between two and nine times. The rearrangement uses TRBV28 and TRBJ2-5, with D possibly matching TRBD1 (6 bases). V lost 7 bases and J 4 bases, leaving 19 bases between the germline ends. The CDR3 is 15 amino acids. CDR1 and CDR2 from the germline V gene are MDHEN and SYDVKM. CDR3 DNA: TGTGCCAGCACCCTAGGGCAGGGGTTTTCAGAGACCCAGTACTTC. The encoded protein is CASTLGQGFSETQYF.

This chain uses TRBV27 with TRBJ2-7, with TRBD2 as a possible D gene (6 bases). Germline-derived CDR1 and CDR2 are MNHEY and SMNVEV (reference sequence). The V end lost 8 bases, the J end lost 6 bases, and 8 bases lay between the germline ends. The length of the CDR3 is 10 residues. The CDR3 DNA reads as TGTGCCAGCGGGGGGACCGAGCAGTACTTC. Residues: CASGGTEQYF.

CDR3 region: CASSWVPGEAFF. In DNA, the CDR3 is TGTGCCAGCAGCTGGGTCCCCGGGGAGGCTTTCTTT. The chain joins TRBV5-6 to TRBJ1-1; D is unresolved. Germline-derived CDR1 and CDR2 are SGHDT and YYEEEE. Deletions cut 3 bases from V and 11 bases from J, with 14 bases between. The CDR3 loop spans 12 amino acids.

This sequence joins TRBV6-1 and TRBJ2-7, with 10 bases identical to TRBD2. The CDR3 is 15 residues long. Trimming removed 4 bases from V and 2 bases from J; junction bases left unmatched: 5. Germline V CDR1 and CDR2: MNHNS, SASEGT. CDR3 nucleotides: TGTGCCAGCAGTGGTCCCGGGACTAGCGCCTACGAGCAGTACTTC. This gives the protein CASSGPGTSAYEQYF.

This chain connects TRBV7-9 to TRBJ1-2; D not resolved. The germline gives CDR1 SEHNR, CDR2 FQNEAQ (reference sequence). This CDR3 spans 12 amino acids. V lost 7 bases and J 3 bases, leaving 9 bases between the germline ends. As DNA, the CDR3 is TGTGCCAGCAACGAGGGTGACTATGGCTACACCTTC. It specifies CASNEGDYGYTF. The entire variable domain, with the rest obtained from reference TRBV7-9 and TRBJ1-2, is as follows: DTGVSQNPRHKITKRGQNVTFRCDPISEHNRLYWYRQTLGQGPEFLTYFQNEAQLEKSRLLSDRFSAERPKGSFSTLEIQRTEQGDSAMYLCASNEGDYGYTFGSGTRLTVV.

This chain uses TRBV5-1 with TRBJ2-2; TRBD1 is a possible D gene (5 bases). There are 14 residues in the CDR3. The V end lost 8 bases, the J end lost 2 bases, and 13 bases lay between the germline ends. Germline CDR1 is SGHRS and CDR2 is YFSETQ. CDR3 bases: TGCGCCAGTGCCTGGGGCGAAAACACCGGGGAGCTGTTTTTT. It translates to CASAWGENTGELFF.

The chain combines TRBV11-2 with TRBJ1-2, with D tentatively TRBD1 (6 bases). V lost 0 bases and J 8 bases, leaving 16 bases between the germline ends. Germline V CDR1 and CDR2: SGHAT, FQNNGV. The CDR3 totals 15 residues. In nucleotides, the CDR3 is TGTGCCAGCAGCTTAGATCTAATACAGGGCGGCGGCTACACCTTC. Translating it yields CASSLDLIQGGGYTF.

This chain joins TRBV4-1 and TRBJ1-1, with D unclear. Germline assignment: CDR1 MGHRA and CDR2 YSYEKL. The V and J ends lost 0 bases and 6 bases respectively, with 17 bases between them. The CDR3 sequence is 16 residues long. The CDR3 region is CASSQDEEEGRPEAFF. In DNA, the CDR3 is TGCGCCAGCAGCCAAGATGAGGAGGAGGGAAGGCCTGAAGCTTTCTTT.

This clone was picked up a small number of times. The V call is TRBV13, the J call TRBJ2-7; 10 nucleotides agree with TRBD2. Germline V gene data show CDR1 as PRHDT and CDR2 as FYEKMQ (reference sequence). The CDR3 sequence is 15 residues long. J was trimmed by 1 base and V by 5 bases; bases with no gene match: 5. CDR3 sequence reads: CASSLAGVKSYEQYF. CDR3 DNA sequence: TGTGCCAGCAGCCTAGCGGGAGTGAAGTCCTACGAGCAGTACTTC. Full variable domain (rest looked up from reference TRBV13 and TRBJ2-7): AAGVIQSPRHLIKEKRETATLKCYPIPRHDTVYWYQQGPGQDPQFLISFYEKMQSDKGSIPDRFSAQQFSDYHSELNMSSLELGDSALYFCASSLAGVKSYEQYFGPGTRLTVT.

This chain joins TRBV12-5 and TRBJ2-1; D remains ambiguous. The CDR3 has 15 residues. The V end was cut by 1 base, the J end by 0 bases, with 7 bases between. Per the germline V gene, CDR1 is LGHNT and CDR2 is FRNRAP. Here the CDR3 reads CASGLGGSSYNEQFF. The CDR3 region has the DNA TGTGCTAGTGGTTTGGGCGGCAGCTCCTACAATGAGCAGTTCTTC.

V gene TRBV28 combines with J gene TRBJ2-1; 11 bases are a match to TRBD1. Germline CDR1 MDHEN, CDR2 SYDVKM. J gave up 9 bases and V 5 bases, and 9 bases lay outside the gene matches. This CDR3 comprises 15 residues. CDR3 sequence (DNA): TGTGCCAGCAGTCCGGACAGGGGGCCGGTCTTTGAGCAGTTCTTC. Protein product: CASSPDRGPVFEQFF.

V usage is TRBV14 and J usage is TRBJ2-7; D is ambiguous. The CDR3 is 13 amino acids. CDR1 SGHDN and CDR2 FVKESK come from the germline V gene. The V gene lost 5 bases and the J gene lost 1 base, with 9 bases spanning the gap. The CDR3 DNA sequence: TGTGCCAGCAGCATGGCGGTTTCCTACGAGCAGTACTTC. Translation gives CASSMAVSYEQYF.

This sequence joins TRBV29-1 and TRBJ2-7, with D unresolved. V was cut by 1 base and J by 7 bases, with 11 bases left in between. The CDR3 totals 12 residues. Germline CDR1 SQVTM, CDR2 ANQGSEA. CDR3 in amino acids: CSVEGGAGEQYF. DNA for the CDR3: TGCAGCGTTGAAGGAGGAGCTGGTGAGCAGTACTTC.

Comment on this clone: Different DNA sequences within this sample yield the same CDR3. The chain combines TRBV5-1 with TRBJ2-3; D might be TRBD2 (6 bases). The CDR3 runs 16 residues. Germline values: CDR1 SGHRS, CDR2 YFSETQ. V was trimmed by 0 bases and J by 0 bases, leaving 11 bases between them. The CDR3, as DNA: TGCGCCAGCAGCTTGGTCCTCGGGGGTAGCACAGATACGCAGTATTTT. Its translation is CASSLVLGGSTDTQYF.

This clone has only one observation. CDR3 coding DNA: TGTGCCAGCAGTGAATTAGCGGGCTCCTACAATGAGCAGTTCTTC. Encoded protein: CASSELAGSYNEQFF. The chain has TRBV6-1 and TRBJ2-1; 7 nucleotides agree with TRBD2. The CDR3 extends over 15 amino acids. J lost 0 bases, V lost 2 bases, and 1 base had no gene match. CDR1 MNHNS and CDR2 SASEGT come from the germline V gene.

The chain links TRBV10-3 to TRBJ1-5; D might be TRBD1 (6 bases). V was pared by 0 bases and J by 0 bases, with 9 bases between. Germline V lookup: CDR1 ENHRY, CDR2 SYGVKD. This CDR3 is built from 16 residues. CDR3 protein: CAISESVQGSNQPQHF. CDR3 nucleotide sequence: TGTGCCATCAGTGAGTCAGTACAGGGTAGCAATCAGCCCCAGCATTTT.

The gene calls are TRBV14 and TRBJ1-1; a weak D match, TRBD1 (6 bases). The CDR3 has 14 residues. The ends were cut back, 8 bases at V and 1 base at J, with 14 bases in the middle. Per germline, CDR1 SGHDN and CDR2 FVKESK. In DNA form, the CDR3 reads TGTGCCAGCGGGCCTTGGACAGCGAACACTGAAGCTTTCTTT. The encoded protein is CASGPWTANTEAFF.

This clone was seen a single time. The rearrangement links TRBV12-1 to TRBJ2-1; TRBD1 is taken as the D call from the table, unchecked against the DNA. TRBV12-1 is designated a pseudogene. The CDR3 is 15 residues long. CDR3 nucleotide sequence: TGTGCCAGCAGCCCCGACAGGGGAAGGGTCGATGAGCAGTTCTTC. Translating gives CASSPDRGRVDEQFF.

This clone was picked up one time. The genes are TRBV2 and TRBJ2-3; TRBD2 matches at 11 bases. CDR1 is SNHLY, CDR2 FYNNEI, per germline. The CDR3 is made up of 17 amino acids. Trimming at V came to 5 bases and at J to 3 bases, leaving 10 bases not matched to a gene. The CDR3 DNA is TGTGCCAGCAGTCCTAGGGGACTAGCGGAAGCGACAGATACGCAGTATTTT. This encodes CASSPRGLAEATDTQYF. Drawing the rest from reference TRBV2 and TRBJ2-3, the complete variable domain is EPEVTQTPSHQVTQMGQEVILRCVPISNHLYFYWYRQILGQKVEFLVSFYNNEISEKSEIFDDQFSVERPDGSNFTLKIRSTKLEDSAMYFCASSPRGLAEATDTQYFGPGTRLTVL.

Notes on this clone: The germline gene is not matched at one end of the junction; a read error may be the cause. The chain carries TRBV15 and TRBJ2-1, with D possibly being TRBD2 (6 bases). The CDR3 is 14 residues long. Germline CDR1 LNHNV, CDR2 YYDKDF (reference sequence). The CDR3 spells CATSKRDSNNEQFF. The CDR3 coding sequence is TGTGCCACCAGCAAAAGGGACTCCAACAATGAGCAGTTCTTC.

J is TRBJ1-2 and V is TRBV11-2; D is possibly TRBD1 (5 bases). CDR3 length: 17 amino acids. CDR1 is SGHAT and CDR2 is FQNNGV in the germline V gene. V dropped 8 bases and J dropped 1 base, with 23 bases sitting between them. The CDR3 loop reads CASRPGGGMKINYGYTF. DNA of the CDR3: TGTGCCAGCCGTCCCGGCGGGGGGATGAAAATTAACTATGGCTACACCTTC.

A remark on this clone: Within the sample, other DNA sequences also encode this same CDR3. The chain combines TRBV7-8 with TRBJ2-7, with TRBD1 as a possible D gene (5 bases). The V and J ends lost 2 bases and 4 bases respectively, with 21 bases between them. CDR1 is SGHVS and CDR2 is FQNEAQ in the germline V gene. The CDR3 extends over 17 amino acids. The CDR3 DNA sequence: TGTGCCAGCAGCTTATTGGGGCCGAGGCAGGGAATTTACGAGCAGTACTTC. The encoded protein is CASSLLGPRQGIYEQYF.

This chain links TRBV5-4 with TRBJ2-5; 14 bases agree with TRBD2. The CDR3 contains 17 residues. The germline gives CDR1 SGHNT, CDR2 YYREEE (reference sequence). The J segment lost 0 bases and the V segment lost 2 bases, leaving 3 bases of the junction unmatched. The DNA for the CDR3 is TGTGCCAGCAGCTTCGGACTAGCGGGAGGCTACCAAGAGACCCAGTACTTC. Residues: CASSFGLAGGYQETQYF.